Listed here are 5 T cell receptor beta chains from one sample, sequenced in a study of cytomegalovirus exposure and HLA in healthy donors. PCR employed 60 Vbeta and 13 Jbeta primers. Profiling relied on immunoSEQ multiplex PCR, and the TCRdb table lists in-frame clones only, not all of them. The sample lists 150,000 to 200,000 clones; 60% to 80% were seen once. Source material: PBMCs. The receptors stem from a woman aged 40 to 50 in good health and CMV-seronegative.

This rearrangement joins TRBV14 to TRBJ2-7; TRBD2 is a possible D gene (5 bases). V was pared by 3 bases and J by 4 bases, with 19 bases between. This CDR3 region has 16 residues. Germline CDR1 and CDR2: SGHDN and FVKESK. This chain's CDR3 is CASSQSSSLIPYEQYF. The CDR3 DNA reads TGTGCCAGCAGCCAGAGCTCTAGCCTCATCCCATACGAGCAGTACTTC. Filled out from reference TRBV14 and TRBJ2-7, the complete variable domain reads EAGVTQFPSHSVIEKGQTVTLRCDPISGHDNLYWYRRVMGKEIKFLLHFVKESKQDESGMPNNRFLAERTGGTYSTLKVQPAELEDSGVYFCASSQSSSLIPYEQYFGPGTRLTVT.

The chain has TRBV7-7 and TRBJ2-5; TRBD1 aligns across 7 bases. This CDR3 has 15 residues. Losses at the gene ends were 5 bases for V and 4 bases for J; bases not matched to a gene: 10. The germline CDR1 and CDR2 sequences are SSHAT and FNYEAQ (reference sequence). The CDR3: CASSTSTGNRETQYF. CDR3 bases: TGTGCCAGCAGCACCTCGACAGGGAATAGAGAGACCCAGTACTTC.

The chain employs TRBV20-1 and TRBJ2-1; possibly TRBD1 for D (5 bases). CDR3 length equals 11 residues. V shed 2 bases and J shed 11 bases, with 10 bases lying between them. From germline, CDR1 is DFQATT and CDR2 SNEGSKA (reference sequence). The CDR3 sequence is CSARSGWKQFF. CDR3 nucleotide sequence: TGCAGTGCTAGATCAGGGTGGAAGCAGTTCTTC.

The chain carries TRBV7-3 and TRBJ2-1; 9 bases align to TRBD2. Germline values: CDR1 SGHTA, CDR2 FQGTGA. This CDR3 comprises 19 residues. The V and J ends lost 1 base and 0 bases, in that order; junction bases with no gene match: 10. CDR3 sequence (DNA): TGTGCCAGCAGCTTAAAAGGGCGGGGGGGCTCGAGCTCCTACAATGAGCAGTTCTTC. This translates into CASSLKGRGGSSSYNEQFF.

The chain combines TRBV4-3 with TRBJ2-3; D remains unclear. V was trimmed by 0 bases and J by 2 bases, leaving 12 bases between them. Germline assignment: CDR1 LGHNA and CDR2 YSLEER. This CDR3 has 16 residues. In nucleotides, the CDR3 is TGCGCCAGCAGCCAAGATCGGGTGCTCTCCACAGATACGCAGTATTTT. Its translation is CASSQDRVLSTDTQYF.